This T cell receptor beta chain comes out of a study of Ad26.COV2.S vaccination and SARS-CoV-2 variants. Whole-study findings and limits: Spike-specific TCR breadth ran higher among vaccine recipients than placebo recipients.

To note about this clone: Its antigen is currently unknown.

This CDR3 is 15 amino acids long. Unmatched junction bases numbered 2, after V lost 0 bases and J lost 2 bases. In germline, CDR1 is MNHEY, CDR2 SVGAGI. The protocol was immunoSEQ multiplex PCR, while the TCRdb copy is restricted to in-frame clones and leaves out a portion. The data show roughly 700,000 clones, with around 92% seen just once and around 1.5% held by the top ten. The sample's treatment: 15 to 20 received Ad26.COV2.S at low or high dose, single or two shots; roughly five received placebo; per-sample allocation not given. At day 63 after the first vaccine or placebo injection, samples were drawn.

This sequence joins TRBV6-5 and TRBJ2-3; TRBD2 aligns across 7 bases. The TCR originated in a person between 18 and 65 years old who received the Ad26.COV2.S COVID-19 vaccine or a placebo. The source was peripheral blood, collected in a trial of Ad26.COV2.S vaccine versus placebo. CDR3 coding DNA: TGTGCCAGCAGTTACTCGGGACTAAACACAGATACGCAGTATTTT. Its protein product is CASSYSGLNTDTQYF.